The 19 T cell receptor beta chains reported below all come from one sample, sequenced in a study of blood T cell repertoires in COVID-19. The data were produced by immunoSEQ multiplex PCR, yet TCRdb's version contains in-frame clones alone and is incomplete. The sample has 230,000 or so clones, around 91% seen once; the top ten hold around 1.9%. Sequencing was done on a sample of peripheral blood. The receptors originated from a woman aged 60 to 75 with COVID-19, enrolled during active disease.

This chain uses TRBV5-5 with TRBJ1-4; 9 nucleotides match TRBD1. Germline V gives CDR1 SGHKS, CDR2 YYEKEE (reference sequence). CDR3 length: 14 residues. Trimming at V came to 5 bases and at J to 5 bases, leaving 4 bases not matched to a gene. CDR3 sequence: CASRIDRGNEKLFF. CDR3 in DNA: TGTGCCAGCAGAATAGACAGGGGGAATGAAAAACTGTTTTTT. The variable domain in full, with the rest retrieved from reference TRBV5-5 and TRBJ1-4, is DAGVTQSPTHLIKTRGQQVTLRCSPISGHKSVSWYQQVLGQGPQFIFQYYEKEERGRGNFPDRFSARQFPNYSSELNVNALLLGDSALYLCASRIDRGNEKLFFGSGTQLSVL.

The chain uses TRBV27 and TRBJ2-7; D possibly corresponds to TRBD2 (5 bases). CDR3 length: 14 residues. V lost 3 bases, J lost 2 bases, and 11 bases lay in between. Looked up from germline, CDR1 is MNHEY and CDR2 is SMNVEV (reference sequence). CDR3 amino acids: CASSFHSGTYEQYF. CDR3 nucleotide sequence: TGTGCCAGCAGTTTCCACTCGGGGACCTACGAGCAGTACTTC.

V and J are TRBV15 and TRBJ2-1, with 11 bases fitting TRBD1. The germline V gene encodes CDR1 LNHNV and CDR2 YYDKDF (reference sequence). CDR3 length: 14 amino acids. V trimming: 5 bases; J trimming: 6 bases; junction bases outside the gene matches: 3. CDR3 region: CATSRDRGFNEQFF. CDR3 nucleotides: TGTGCCACCAGCCGGGACAGGGGGTTCAATGAGCAGTTCTTC.

This chain connects TRBV7-9 to TRBJ2-7, with 7 bases lining up with TRBD1. The CDR3 is 15 residues long. Trimming at V came to 2 bases and at J to 3 bases, leaving 7 bases not matched to a gene. CDR1 and CDR2 (germline): SEHNR, FQNEAQ (reference sequence). This CDR3 reads CASSLPSRDSYEQYF. The CDR3 region has the DNA TGTGCCAGCAGCTTACCATCCCGGGACAGCTACGAGCAGTACTTC.

The chain is built from TRBV5-4 and TRBJ2-3, with D possibly being TRBD2 (6 bases). The V gene's germline CDR1 is SGHNT and CDR2 YYREEE (reference sequence). The CDR3 sequence is 14 residues long. The V end lost 4 bases, the J end lost 2 bases, and 11 bases lay between the germline ends. The CDR3 bases are TGTGCCAGCAGCGTTGGAGGGACCACAGATACGCAGTATTTT. Its protein is CASSVGGTTDTQYF.

In DNA, the CDR3 is TGTGCCAGCAGCTTGCAGGCTAACTATGGCTACACCTTC. It codes for CASSLQANYGYTF. The chain employs TRBV5-6 and TRBJ1-2; D not resolved. The germline V gene encodes CDR1 SGHDT and CDR2 YYEEEE. The V end was cut by 1 base, the J end by 0 bases, with 4 bases between. The CDR3 contains 13 residues.

With regard to this clone: At the DNA level, this CDR3 is encoded by other sequences in the same sample as well. The chain combines TRBV5-1 with TRBJ2-1; 7 bases match TRBD1. The CDR3 totals 15 residues. Germline assignment: CDR1 SGHRS and CDR2 YFSETQ. V gave up 0 bases and J gave up 1 base; unmatched junction bases: 1. The CDR3 nucleotides are TGCGCCAGCAGCTTGGGACAGGGATCCTACAATGAGCAGTTCTTC. Amino acid sequence: CASSLGQGSYNEQFF.

The J gene is TRBJ1-6, the V gene TRBV6-1; TRBD1 aligns across 7 bases. The V gene's germline CDR1 is MNHNS and CDR2 SASEGT. V trimming: 2 bases; J trimming: 5 bases; junction bases outside the gene matches: 6. The CDR3 runs to 16 residues. CDR3 region: CASSEKPGQHNSPLHF. DNA of the CDR3: TGTGCCAGCAGTGAAAAACCGGGACAGCATAATTCACCCCTCCACTTT.

The J gene is TRBJ1-2, the V gene TRBV6-1; 8 bases are a match to TRBD1. The CDR3 totals 15 residues. Per the germline V gene, CDR1 is MNHNS and CDR2 is SASEGT. The junction had 10 bases not matched to a gene; V was cut back by 6 bases and J by 4 bases. CDR3 sequence: CASSETDRGAYGYTF. CDR3 in DNA: TGTGCCAGCAGCGAAACCGACAGGGGCGCCTATGGCTACACCTTC.

The rearrangement joins TRBV19 to TRBJ2-7, with 7 positions matching TRBD1. V was pared by 4 bases and J by 6 bases, with 6 bases of the junction left unmatched. The CDR3 spans 13 residues. Germline values: CDR1 LNHDA, CDR2 SQIVND (reference sequence). This CDR3 reads CASSRNRGGEQYF. In DNA, the CDR3 is TGTGCCAGTAGTAGAAACAGGGGTGGCGAGCAGTACTTC.

The CDR3 loop reads CSVEDHPSNQPQHF. CDR3 nucleotide sequence: TGCAGCGTTGAAGATCATCCCAGCAATCAGCCCCAGCATTTT. The rearrangement uses TRBV29-1 and TRBJ1-5; D call uncertain. V was trimmed by 0 bases and J by 1 base, leaving 7 bases between them. The CDR3 totals 14 residues. Per germline, CDR1 SQVTM and CDR2 ANQGSEA.

The V and J genes are TRBV19 and TRBJ1-5; TRBD1 agrees at 10 bases. V lost 7 bases and J lost 3; bases outside the gene matches: 9. This CDR3 spans 16 amino acids. Germline V lookup: CDR1 LNHDA, CDR2 SQIVND (reference sequence). This CDR3 reads CASTRGDRGFNQPQHF. CDR3 nucleotide sequence: TGTGCCAGTACCAGGGGGGACAGGGGATTCAATCAGCCCCAGCATTTT.

The chain is built from TRBV18 and TRBJ2-1; TRBD2 aligns across 8 bases. The CDR3 consists of 17 residues. J was trimmed by 9 bases and V by 1 base; bases with no gene match: 14. The germline CDR1 and CDR2 sequences are KGHSH and LQKENI. The CDR3 loop is CASSPLARTSRGGEQFF. CDR3 nucleotides: TGTGCCAGCTCACCACTGGCGAGGACTAGCAGGGGCGGTGAGCAGTTCTTC.

DNA for the CDR3: TGTGCCAGCAGCGCGGCCCTAGGGGGCGCTAGCTATGGCTACACCTTC. Amino acid sequence: CASSAALGGASYGYTF. The chain has TRBV5-4 and TRBJ1-2, with 7 bases matching TRBD1. The CDR3 totals 16 residues. The germline V gene has CDR1 SGHNT and CDR2 YYREEE (reference sequence). The junction had 13 bases not matched to a gene; V was cut back by 4 bases and J by 4 bases.

The CDR3 protein is CASSGDRYGHEQYF. CDR3 sequence (DNA): TGTGCCAGCAGCGGGGACAGGTACGGTCACGAGCAGTACTTC. This sequence joins TRBV9 and TRBJ2-7; 8 bases map to TRBD1. Germline CDR1 reads SGDLS; CDR2 reads YYNGEE. V was pared by 3 bases and J by 5 bases, with 7 bases of the junction left unmatched. The CDR3 length is 14 residues.

The CDR3 nucleotides are TGTGCCAGCAGCTTGGAGAAAAGGGGTTCCGAGCAGTACTTC. It encodes CASSLEKRGSEQYF. The V and J genes are TRBV5-8 and TRBJ2-7; tentative D call: TRBD1 (5 bases). This CDR3 is built from 14 residues. The V gene lost 0 bases and the J gene lost 6 bases, with 13 bases spanning the gap. CDR1 and CDR2 from the germline V gene are SGHTS and YDEGEE.

The chain uses TRBV19 and TRBJ2-5; D gene unclear. V dropped 3 bases and J dropped 5 bases, with 10 bases sitting between them. This CDR3 region has 13 residues. Germline V CDR1 and CDR2: LNHDA, SQIVND (reference sequence). The CDR3 nucleotides are TGTGCCAGTAGTATGGTCGTAGTGGAGACCCAGTACTTC. This codes for CASSMVVVETQYF.

This chain joins TRBV2 and TRBJ1-4; 8 bases map to TRBD1. This CDR3 is built from 14 residues. Germline CDR1 reads SNHLY; CDR2 reads FYNNEI. Trimming at V came to 5 bases and at J to 8 bases, leaving 7 bases not matched to a gene. The CDR3 loop reads CASSLDRDSEKLFF. In DNA form, the CDR3 reads TGTGCCAGCAGTCTGGACAGGGACTCCGAAAAACTGTTTTTT. The full variable domain, completed using reference TRBV2 and TRBJ1-4, is EPEVTQTPSHQVTQMGQEVILRCVPISNHLYFYWYRQILGQKVEFLVSFYNNEISEKSEIFDDQFSVERPDGSNFTLKIRSTKLEDSAMYFCASSLDRDSEKLFFGSGTQLSVL.

The CDR3, as DNA: TGTGCCAGCTCGCCGCGGGACTCCGGCGGCGGGGAGCTGTTTTTT. This codes for CASSPRDSGGGELFF. The chain joins TRBV18 to TRBJ2-2; TRBD2 is a possible D gene (6 bases). V lost 6 bases and J 7 bases, leaving 18 bases between the germline ends. This CDR3 spans 15 amino acids. Germline V gives CDR1 KGHSH, CDR2 LQKENI.